This T cell receptor beta chain derives from a study of CD8+CD57+ T cells in acquired aplastic anemia. As for the study in general: Average DNA yield from sorted CD4+ and CD8+ cells was around 3 ug.

Comment on this clonotype: Its antigen is currently unknown. One junction end disagrees with the germline gene, perhaps due to a read error.

The germline CDR1 and CDR2 sequences are MNHNS and SASEGT. This CDR3 has 12 amino acids. Investigators profiled TCR beta VDJ and CDR3 from genomic DNA template. TCRdb fed the reads into MiXCR, producing one record per CDR3 protein. The sample lists hundreds of thousands of distinct CDR3 sequences; about a third were seen once. Whole-study results and caveats: Patients had fewer than 35 CD8+ CDR3 sequences in common with controls (the shared set).

Sequenced patients had shown CD8+CD57+ cell expansion by flow cytometry. Among the patients, all had severe acquired aplastic anemia. Patients had received no therapy at the time of blood sampling. The sequencing sample was made of sorted CD4+, CD8+, or CD8+CD57+ T cells (not recorded which) from PBMCs. The source is a human donor with aplastic anemia. J is TRBJ1-3 and V is TRBV6-1; D unresolved. CDR3 loop: CASSEAGNAIYF. As DNA, the CDR3 is TGTGCCAGCAGTGAGGCTGGAAACGCCATATATTTT.